A selection of T cell receptor beta chains follows, all from one sample in a study of beta chain features in type 1 diabetes. Sequenced by immunoSEQ multiplex PCR; TCRdb stores in-frame clones only, minus some. This table holds 450,000 to 600,000 clones, approximately 28% found once. Specimen: naive CD4+ T cells from blood. These receptors all stem from a man aged 18 to 30 in good health. The CDR3 runs from the conserved cysteine through the conserved F or W. Rows may omit the clone size; those that give it use once, few, many or a size class.

j_call	v_call	clone_size	cdr3_aa
TRBJ2-3	TRBV7-3	.	CASSLDRARDTQYF
TRBJ2-3	TRBV6-5	few	CASSYSGGTDTQYF
TRBJ1-1	TRBV6-6	.	CASKLGTGGVNTEAFF
TRBJ2-1	TRBV11-2	few	CASSLDFYGEQFF
TRBJ2-7	TRBV7-9	few	CASSTSGSYEQYF
TRBJ1-5	TRBV30	few	CAWNRGPNQPQHF
TRBJ2-1	TRBV30	.	CAWSRSAEQFF
TRBJ2-3	TRBV12-5	few	CATGRSTDTQYF
TRBJ2-1	TRBV25-1	.	CASSDREPQWEQFF
TRBJ1-1	TRBV30	few	CAWKREETEAFF
TRBJ2-5	TRBV5-4	few	CASSFGQVQETQYF
TRBJ2-1	TRBV30	.	CAWSKGLAGVEQFF
TRBJ2-7	TRBV19	.	CASSKGGNYEQYF
TRBJ2-5	TRBV29-1	.	CSVGTGVEETQYF
TRBJ2-7	TRBV28	.	CASRSGLYEQYF
TRBJ2-7	TRBV29-1	.	CSVALGGYEQYF
TRBJ2-7	TRBV6-1	.	CASSEGREQYF
TRBJ1-1	TRBV30	few	CAWSDPRTPTIRAFF
TRBJ1-2	TRBV25-1	.	CASSETDRGFFYGYTF
TRBJ2-5	TRBV5-4	.	CASSPTPTGGYETQYF